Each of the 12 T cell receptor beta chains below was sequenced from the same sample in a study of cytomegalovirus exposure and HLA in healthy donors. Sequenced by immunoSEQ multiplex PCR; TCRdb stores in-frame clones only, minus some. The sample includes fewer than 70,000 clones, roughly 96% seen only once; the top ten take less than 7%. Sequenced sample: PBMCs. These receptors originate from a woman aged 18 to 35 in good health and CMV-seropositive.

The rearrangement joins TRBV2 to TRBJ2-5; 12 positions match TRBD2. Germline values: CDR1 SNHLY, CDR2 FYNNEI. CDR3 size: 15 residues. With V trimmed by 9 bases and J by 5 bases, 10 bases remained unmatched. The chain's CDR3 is CASKRTSGIGETQYF. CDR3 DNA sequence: TGTGCCAGTAAAAGGACTAGCGGGATTGGGGAGACCCAGTACTTC.

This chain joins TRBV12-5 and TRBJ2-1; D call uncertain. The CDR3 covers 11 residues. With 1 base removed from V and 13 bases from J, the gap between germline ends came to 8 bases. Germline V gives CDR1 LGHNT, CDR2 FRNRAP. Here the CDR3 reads CASGLGSVQFF. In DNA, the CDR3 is TGTGCTAGTGGTTTGGGTAGTGTTCAGTTCTTC.

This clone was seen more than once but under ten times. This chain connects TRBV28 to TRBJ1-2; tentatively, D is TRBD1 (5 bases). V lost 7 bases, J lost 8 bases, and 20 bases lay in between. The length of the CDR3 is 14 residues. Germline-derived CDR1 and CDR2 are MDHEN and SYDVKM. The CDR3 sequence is CASNPPRGSGGYTF. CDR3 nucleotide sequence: TGTGCCAGCAACCCACCCCGGGGGAGCGGAGGCTACACCTTC.

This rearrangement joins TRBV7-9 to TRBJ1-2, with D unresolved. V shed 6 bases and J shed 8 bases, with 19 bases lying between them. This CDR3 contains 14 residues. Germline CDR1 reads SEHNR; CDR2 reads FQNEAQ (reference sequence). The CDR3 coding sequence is TGTGCCAGCAGGACCCCTGTGACGGGTAGAGGCTACACCTTC. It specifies CASRTPVTGRGYTF.

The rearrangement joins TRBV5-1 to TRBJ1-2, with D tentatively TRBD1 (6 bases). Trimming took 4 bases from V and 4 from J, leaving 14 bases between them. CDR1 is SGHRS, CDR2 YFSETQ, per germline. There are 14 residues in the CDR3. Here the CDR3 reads CASSPVGQSYGYTF. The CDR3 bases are TGCGCCAGCAGCCCGGTAGGACAGAGCTATGGCTACACCTTC.

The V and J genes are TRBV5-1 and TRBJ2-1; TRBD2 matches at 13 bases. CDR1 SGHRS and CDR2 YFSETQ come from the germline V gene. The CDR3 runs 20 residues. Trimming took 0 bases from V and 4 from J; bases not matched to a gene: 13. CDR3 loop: CASSLGAGTSGATPYNEQFF. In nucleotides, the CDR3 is TGCGCCAGCAGCTTGGGGGCTGGGACTAGCGGGGCGACTCCTTACAATGAGCAGTTCTTC.

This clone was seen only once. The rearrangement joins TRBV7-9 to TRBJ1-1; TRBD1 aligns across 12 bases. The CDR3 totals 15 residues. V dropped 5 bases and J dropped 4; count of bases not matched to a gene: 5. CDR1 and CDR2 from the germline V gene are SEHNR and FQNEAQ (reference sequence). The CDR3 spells CASSGGTGGFTEAFF. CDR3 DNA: TGTGCCAGCAGCGGAGGGACAGGGGGCTTCACTGAAGCTTTCTTT.

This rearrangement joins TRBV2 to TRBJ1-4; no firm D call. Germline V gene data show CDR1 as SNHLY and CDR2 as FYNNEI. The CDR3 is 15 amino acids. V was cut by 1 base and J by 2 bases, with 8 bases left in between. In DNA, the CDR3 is TGTGCCAGCAGTGAAGGAAGAGTTACTAATGAAAAACTGTTTTTT. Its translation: CASSEGRVTNEKLFF.

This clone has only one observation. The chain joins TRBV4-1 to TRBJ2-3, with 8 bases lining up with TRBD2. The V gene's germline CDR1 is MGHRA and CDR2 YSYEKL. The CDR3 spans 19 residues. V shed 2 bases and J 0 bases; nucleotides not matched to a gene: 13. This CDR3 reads CASSQNPSAGAFSTDTQYF. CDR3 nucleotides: TGCGCCAGCAGCCAAAATCCGTCAGCGGGAGCTTTTAGCACAGATACGCAGTATTTT.

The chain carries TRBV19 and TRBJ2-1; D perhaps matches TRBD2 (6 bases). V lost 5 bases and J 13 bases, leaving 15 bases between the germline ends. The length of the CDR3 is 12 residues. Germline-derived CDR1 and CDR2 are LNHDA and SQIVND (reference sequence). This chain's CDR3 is CASSLPSGPQFF. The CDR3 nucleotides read TGTGCCAGTAGTCTACCCAGCGGGCCCCAGTTCTTC. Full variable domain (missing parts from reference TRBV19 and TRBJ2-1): DGGITQSPKYLFRKEGQNVTLSCEQNLNHDAMYWYRQDPGQGLRLIYYSQIVNDFQKGDIAEGYSVSREKKESFPLTVTSAQKNPTAFYLCASSLPSGPQFFGPGTRLTVL.

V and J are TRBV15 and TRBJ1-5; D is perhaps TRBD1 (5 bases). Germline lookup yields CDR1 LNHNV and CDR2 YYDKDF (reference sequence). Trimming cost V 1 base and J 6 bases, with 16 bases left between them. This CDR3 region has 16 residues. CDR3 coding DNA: TGTGCCACCAGCAGAGGAATCCTCAGGGCCACTCAGCCCCAGCATTTT. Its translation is CATSRGILRATQPQHF.

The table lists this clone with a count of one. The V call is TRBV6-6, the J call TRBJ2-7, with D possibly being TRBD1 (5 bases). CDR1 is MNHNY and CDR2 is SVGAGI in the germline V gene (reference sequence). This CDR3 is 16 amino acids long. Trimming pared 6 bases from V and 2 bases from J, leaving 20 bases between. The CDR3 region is CASSLKDSFPAYEQYF. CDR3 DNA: TGTGCCAGCAGCCTAAAAGACAGTTTTCCAGCCTACGAGCAGTACTTC.